One and the same sample provided the 18 T cell receptor beta chains below, sequenced in a study of blood T cells in healthy people across ages. The second PCR ran roughly 6 to 11 cycles with a sample-barcoded 5' primer and J-beta primers. TCRdb ran MiXCR on the 5' RACE reads and lists one entry per CDR3 protein. The profile shows more than 500,000 distinct CDR3 sequences, over 25% of them singletons. The same sample was also studied in work on T cells of mothers and their children.

Sequenced: blood. All receptors derive from a boy aged 2-9 years in good health.

This clonotype was counted between two and nine times. The chain couples TRBV4-2 to TRBJ2-7; D is uncertain. From germline, CDR1 is LGHNA and CDR2 YNFKEQ. V was clipped by 1 base and J by 2 bases, with 12 bases between them. This CDR3 comprises 15 residues. In DNA, the CDR3 is TGTGCCAGCAGCCAAGTTACATCACGGGCCTACGAGCAGTACTTC. Its translation is CASSQVTSRAYEQYF.

The CDR3 loop is CASNRDRERGYTF. The DNA for the CDR3 is TGTGCCAGCAATCGGGACAGGGAACGGGGCTACACCTTC. The chain has TRBV6-1 and TRBJ1-2; 9 bases fit TRBD1. The CDR3 runs 13 residues. V was clipped by 7 bases and J by 8 bases; unmatched bases: 8. Germline lookup yields CDR1 MNHNS and CDR2 SASEGT.

This clonotype was seen a few times. The chain combines TRBV6-5 with TRBJ2-1; no reliable D call. Trimming removed 0 bases from V and 0 bases from J, with 3 bases in between. This CDR3 comprises 14 residues. The germline CDR1 and CDR2 sequences are MNHEY and SVGAGI. CDR3 coding DNA: TGTGCCAGCAGTTACTCTAGCTCCTACAATGAGCAGTTCTTC. This gives the protein CASSYSSSYNEQFF.

The chain has TRBV12-5 and TRBJ2-7; no reliable D call. V was shortened by 7 bases and J by 0 bases, with 7 bases between the two germline ends. The germline V gene encodes CDR1 LGHNT and CDR2 FRNRAP. The CDR3 loop spans 12 amino acids. CDR3 sequence reads: CASARSSYEQYF. As DNA, the CDR3 is TGTGCTAGTGCCCGAAGCTCCTACGAGCAGTACTTC.

In its sample, this clonotype was seen a few times. The chain joins TRBV7-3 to TRBJ2-1; D not resolved. The CDR3 extends over 13 amino acids. V gave up 5 bases and J gave up 7 bases, with 12 bases separating them. The V gene's germline CDR1 is SGHTA and CDR2 FQGTGA. The CDR3: CASSLISGNEQFF. The CDR3 DNA is TGTGCCAGCAGCCTAATATCCGGTAATGAGCAGTTCTTC.

The gene calls are TRBV29-1 and TRBJ2-3; D gene uncertain. Deletions cut 0 bases from V and 2 bases from J, with 12 bases between. The CDR3 is made up of 15 amino acids. Per the germline V gene, CDR1 is SQVTM and CDR2 is ANQGSEA. The CDR3 DNA reads TGCAGCGTTGAAGATCTCGACACCTTCACAGATACGCAGTATTTT. Protein sequence: CSVEDLDTFTDTQYF.

V is TRBV6-1 and J is TRBJ2-3; D perhaps matches TRBD2 (6 bases). CDR3 size: 15 residues. Germline CDR1 is MNHNS and CDR2 is SASEGT. The germline V and J ends were trimmed by 4 bases and 1 base, with 12 bases remaining between them. The CDR3 nucleotides are TGTGCCAGCAGTGGGGAGGAGAGGGGCACAGATACGCAGTATTTT. It is translated as CASSGEERGTDTQYF.

This clonotype has more than one count but fewer than ten. The chain carries TRBV20-1 and TRBJ1-1; D might be TRBD1 (5 bases). The CDR3 is made up of 13 amino acids. V dropped 3 bases and J dropped 4 bases, with 12 bases sitting between them. Germline V gives CDR1 DFQATT, CDR2 SNEGSKA (reference sequence). The CDR3 loop reads CSARGQGVTEAFF. The CDR3 bases are TGCAGTGCTAGGGGTCAGGGTGTCACTGAAGCTTTCTTT.

The chain carries TRBV27 and TRBJ2-2, with D possibly being TRBD2 (6 bases). The germline V and J ends were trimmed by 0 bases and 5 bases, with 13 bases remaining between them. The CDR3 contains 16 residues. Germline V lookup: CDR1 MNHEY, CDR2 SMNVEV (reference sequence). The DNA for the CDR3 is TGTGCCAGCAGTTTATCGACGGGAGTTAGTACCGGGGAGCTGTTTTTT. Translation gives CASSLSTGVSTGELFF.

The chain combines TRBV5-1 with TRBJ2-6; D is possibly TRBD1 (6 bases). The germline V and J ends were trimmed by 0 bases and 0 bases, with 25 bases remaining between them. Germline lookup yields CDR1 SGHRS and CDR2 YFSETQ. This CDR3 has 22 residues. The CDR3 DNA is TGCGCCAGCAGCTTGGGGACCAAACGACAGGCTCATAGGGACTCTGGGGCCAACGTCCTGACTTTC. It is translated as CASSLGTKRQAHRDSGANVLTF.

V and J are TRBV20-1 and TRBJ1-2; D unresolved. CDR3 length: 14 residues. Per the germline V gene, CDR1 is DFQATT and CDR2 is SNEGSKA (reference sequence). V was shortened by 4 bases and J by 8 bases, with 20 bases between the two germline ends. CDR3 coding DNA: TGCAGTGCTACCCTTGACGGCGCCAGTTTGGGCTACACCTTC. Its protein product is CSATLDGASLGYTF.

As to this clonotype: Compared with germline, one end of the junction differs, possibly owing to a read error. J is TRBJ2-5 and V is TRBV5-1; 8 bases are shared with TRBD2. CDR3 length: 13 residues. In germline, CDR1 is SGHRS, CDR2 YFSETQ. Here the CDR3 DNA reads TGTGCCAGCAACATAGCGGGACAAGAGACCCAGTACTTC. Translation: CASNIAGQETQYF.

This clonotype was picked up a small number of times. The CDR3 region has the DNA TGTGCCAGCAGCCCCGACGGATCCACTGAAGCTTTCTTT. Its protein is CASSPDGSTEAFF. V is TRBV7-9 and J is TRBJ1-1; D gene unclear. The CDR3 has 13 amino acids. Germline CDR1 reads SEHNR; CDR2 reads FQNEAQ (reference sequence). V lost 5 bases and J lost 4, with 11 bases in between.

The chain is built from TRBV9 and TRBJ2-5; possibly TRBD1 for D (6 bases). Germline V CDR1 and CDR2: SGDLS, YYNGEE. V lost 0 bases and J lost 5, with 14 bases in between. There are 15 residues in the CDR3. In nucleotides, the CDR3 is TGTGCCAGCAGCGTAGCTACAGGGATTGAGGAGACCCAGTACTTC. The encoded protein is CASSVATGIEETQYF.

The chain recombines TRBV27 with TRBJ2-5; the match to TRBD2 covers 8 bases. The CDR3 covers 13 residues. CDR1 is MNHEY, CDR2 SMNVEV, per germline (reference sequence). V lost 6 bases to trimming and J lost 7 bases; unmatched junction nucleotides: 7. This CDR3 is CASSRTSRGTQYF. CDR3 DNA: TGTGCCAGCAGCCGGACTAGCCGAGGGACCCAGTACTTC.

The V call is TRBV7-2, the J call TRBJ2-2; 10 bases are shared with TRBD2. Per germline, CDR1 SGHTA and CDR2 FQGNSA. The CDR3 consists of 17 residues. V lost 10 bases to trimming and J lost 6 bases; unmatched junction nucleotides: 17. The CDR3 nucleotides are TGTGCCACCGGGGAGACTAGCGGGTTGGTAGTTCCCGGGGAGCTGTTTTTT. Residues: CATGETSGLVVPGELFF.

This clonotype was seen more than once but under ten times. This sequence joins TRBV3-1 and TRBJ2-3, with 14 nucleotides matching TRBD2. Trimming at V came to 4 bases and at J to 2 bases, leaving 5 bases not matched to a gene. This CDR3 has 17 amino acids. Germline V gene sequence: CDR1 LGHDT, CDR2 YNNKEL (reference sequence). DNA for the CDR3: TGTGCCAGCAGCCTCGGACTAGCGGGAGGCTCCACAGATACGCAGTATTTT. Protein sequence: CASSLGLAGGSTDTQYF.

This clonotype was observed a single time. The chain joins TRBV2 to TRBJ2-3, with 8 bases fitting TRBD1. The CDR3 runs to 15 residues. The V gene's germline CDR1 is SNHLY and CDR2 FYNNEI. Trimming cost V 4 bases and J 2 bases; bases outside gene matches: 5. CDR3 nucleotides: TGTGCCAGCAGTGGGGACAGGTCTTACACAGATACGCAGTATTTT. Translating it yields CASSGDRSYTDTQYF.